Listed below are T cell receptor beta chains from one sample, sequenced in a study of blood T cell repertoires in COVID-19. Assay used: immunoSEQ multiplex PCR; TCRdb lists only in-frame clones, some missing. Of some 130,000 clones listed, 70% to 80% were seen once; the top ten hold approximately 11%. Specimen: peripheral blood. The receptors were sampled from a man aged 55 to 69 who had recovered from COVID-19. The CDR3 runs from the conserved cysteine through the conserved F or W. D genes are given only for firm matches. Not all rows give a size; the values are once, few, many and, for expanded clones, a class.

TRBV5-1,.,TRBJ2-5,.,CASSNPPTETQYF,TGCGCCAGCAGTAATCCCCCTACGGAGACCCAGTACTTC
TRBV7-9,few,TRBJ2-7,.,CASSLMGTMTYF,TGTGCCAGCAGCTTAATGGGTACGATGACTTACTTC
TRBV19,.,TRBJ2-3,TRBD1,CASSATGGATDTQYF,TGTGCCAGTAGTGCAACAGGGGGCGCGACAGATACGCAGTATTTT
TRBV28,.,TRBJ2-3,TRBD1,CASSEWTGTGVRTDTQYF,TGTGCCAGCAGTGAGTGGACCGGGACAGGGGTTCGCACAGATACGCAGTATTTT
TRBV4-3,.,TRBJ1-1,.,CASSQGRGNTEAFF,TGCGCCAGCAGCCAAGGACGGGGGAACACTGAAGCTTTCTTT
TRBV7-2,.,TRBJ1-3,.,CASSLAGAGNTIYF,TGTGCCAGCAGCTTAGCGGGAGCTGGAAACACCATATATTTT
TRBV14,.,TRBJ2-7,.,CASSQVRGYEQYF,TGTGCCAGCAGCCAAGTCAGGGGCTACGAGCAGTACTTC
TRBV18,.,TRBJ1-4,.,CASSHEFSSEKLFF,TGTGCCAGCTCACACGAATTTAGCAGTGAAAAACTGTTTTTT
TRBV2,.,TRBJ2-3,TRBD1,CASTGDRGFTDTQYF,TGTGCCAGCACCGGGGACAGGGGGTTCACAGATACGCAGTATTTT
TRBV28,.,TRBJ1-2,.,CASSLAPGFEANYGYTF,TGTGCCAGCAGTCTCGCCCCCGGGTTCGAGGCTAACTATGGCTACACCTTC
TRBV5-1,.,TRBJ1-4,TRBD1,CASSSEQGNMLEKLFF,TGCGCCAGCAGCTCCGAACAGGGGAACATGCTGGAAAAACTGTTTTTT
TRBV21-1,.,TRBJ1-6,.,CASSTYRATDHNSPLHF,TGTGCCAGCAGCACCTACAGAGCTACAGATCATAATTCACCCCTCCACTTT
TRBV7-2,.,TRBJ2-7,.,CASSLNAQHYEQYF,TGTGCCAGCAGCTTAAACGCACAACACTACGAGCAGTACTTC
TRBV4-2,.,TRBJ2-1,TRBD2,CASSQERGTSGGNEQFF,TGTGCCAGCAGCCAGGAACGCGGGACTAGCGGGGGGAATGAGCAGTTCTTC
TRBV6-2/TRBV6-3,.,TRBJ1-3,.,CASSMDSQRSGNTIYF,TGTGCCAGCAGTATGGACAGCCAACGCTCTGGAAACACCATATATTTT
TRBV19,.,TRBJ1-6,.,CASSIVGQESPLHF,TGTGCCAGTAGTATAGTGGGGCAGGAATCACCCCTCCACTTT
TRBV9,.,TRBJ1-2,.,CASTPAHSINYGYTF,TGTGCCAGCACCCCCGCCCACAGCATTAACTATGGCTACACCTTC
TRBV5-1,.,TRBJ2-3,.,CASSLGPSGSTDTQYF,TGCGCCAGCAGCTTGGGGCCGAGCGGGAGCACAGATACGCAGTATTTT
TRBV28,.,TRBJ1-1,.,CASSFHRGSTNTEAFF,TGTGCCAGCAGTTTCCACCGGGGGTCAACTAACACTGAAGCTTTCTTT
TRBV15,.,TRBJ1-5,TRBD1,CATSGGQYIHQPQHF,TGTGCCACCAGCGGGGGACAGTATATTCATCAGCCCCAGCATTTT
TRBV7-9,.,TRBJ2-1,TRBD1,CASSPQGVRSEQFF,TGTGCCAGCAGCCCTCAGGGGGTGAGGAGTGAGCAGTTCTTC
TRBV5-1,.,TRBJ2-1,.,CASSPTGLSYNEQFF,TGCGCCAGCAGCCCTACAGGGCTCTCCTACAATGAGCAGTTCTTC
TRBV11-2,.,TRBJ1-2,TRBD1,CASSLDYRGGYTF,TGTGCCAGCAGCTTAGATTACAGGGGTGGCTACACCTTC
TRBV28,.,TRBJ2-3,.,CASSLPGDTQYF,TGTGCCAGCAGCCTCCCCGGAGATACGCAGTATTTT
TRBV27,.,TRBJ2-2,TRBD2,CASSLFRLAGGTGELFF,TGTGCCAGCAGTTTATTCAGACTAGCGGGGGGGACCGGGGAGCTGTTTTTT
TRBV6-2/TRBV6-3,.,TRBJ2-1,TRBD2,CASSYGGLAGGLSYNEQFF,TGTGCCAGCAGTTACGGGGGACTAGCGGGAGGACTCTCCTACAATGAGCAGTTCTTC
TRBV6-5,.,TRBJ2-1,.,CASSYSTGEQFF,TGTGCCAGCAGTTACTCGACGGGTGAGCAGTTCTTC
TRBV7-8,.,TRBJ2-3,.,CASSPRADTQYF,TGTGCCAGCAGCCCCAGGGCCGATACGCAGTATTTT
TRBV13,.,TRBJ2-5,.,CASSLERETQYF,TGTGCCAGCAGCTTAGAGAGGGAGACCCAGTACTTC
TRBV5-4,.,TRBJ2-1,TRBD2,CASSLGLAGSLYNEQFF,TGTGCCAGCAGCTTGGGGCTAGCGGGGTCCCTGTACAATGAGCAGTTCTTC
TRBV19,.,TRBJ1-2,.,CASSIRGDYGYTF,TGTGCCAGTAGTATCCGGGGAGACTATGGCTACACCTTC
TRBV5-8,.,TRBJ1-1,.,CASPGGNTEAFF,TGTGCCAGTCCCGGAGGTAACACTGAAGCTTTCTTT
TRBV3-1/TRBV3-2,.,TRBJ2-1,.,CASSVRGADEQFF,TGTGCCAGCAGCGTTCGTGGAGCGGACGAGCAGTTCTTC
TRBV19,.,TRBJ1-1,.,CATKGIGGAGAFF,TGTGCCACCAAAGGGATAGGGGGGGCCGGTGCTTTCTTT
TRBV7-2,.,TRBJ2-5,TRBD2,CASSPGGAAETQYF,TGTGCCAGCAGCCCCGGGGGGGCCGCAGAGACCCAGTACTTC
TRBV6-1,.,TRBJ1-2,TRBD1,CASSDNRDRGRGYGYTF,TGTGCCAGCAGTGATAACCGGGACAGGGGGCGAGGCTATGGCTACACCTTC
TRBV3-1/TRBV3-2,few,TRBJ2-1,TRBD2,CASSHSGRVYNEQFF,TGTGCCAGCAGTCATAGCGGGAGGGTATACAATGAGCAGTTCTTC
TRBV29-1,.,TRBJ2-7,TRBD1,CSVGFTGGGQYF,TGCAGCGTTGGATTTACAGGGGGAGGGCAGTACTTC